Following are 16 T cell receptor beta chains from one sample sequenced in a study of Graves' ophthalmopathy and Graves' hyperthyroidism. Amplification targeted the TCR beta CDR3 regions, with RNA transcripts as the source material. First-round RT-PCR used HTBI primers; second-round multiplex PCR followed. TCRdb reprocessed the multiplex PCR reads with MiXCR, giving one entry per CDR3 protein. The table lists about 590,000 distinct CDR3 sequences, just under 40% of them singletons, with around 4.6% in the top ten. Source material: peripheral blood or thyroid tissue (not recorded which). The receptors here all came from an adult man with Graves' hyperthyroidism.

About this clonotype itself: The junction differs from germline at one of its ends, possibly a read error. The V and J genes are TRBV2 and TRBJ2-3; 7 nucleotides align to TRBD2. Looked up from germline, CDR1 is SNHLY and CDR2 is FYNNEI. The CDR3 totals 14 residues. The CDR3 nucleotides read TGTGCCAACAGTTTCGGACTAGTTACAGATACGCAGTATTTT. It specifies CANSFGLVTDTQYF.

The rearrangement joins TRBV10-1 to TRBJ2-3; D unclear. The germline V gene encodes CDR1 WNHNN and CDR2 SYGVQD (reference sequence). V was clipped by 0 bases and J by 6 bases, with 10 bases between them. The CDR3 runs to 14 residues. The CDR3 here is CASSESWSSDTQYF. CDR3 coding DNA: TGCGCCAGCAGTGAGTCGTGGAGCTCGGATACGCAGTATTTT.

Concerning this clonotype: This may be a read error, as it is one base from a much larger clone. The CDR3 loop reads CASSPTRTANTGEPFF. Written as DNA, the CDR3 is TGTGCCAGCAGCCCCACCCGGACAGCGAACACCGGGGAGCCGTTTTTT. This chain joins TRBV7-2 and TRBJ2-2, with a tentative D call TRBD1 (6 bases). The CDR3 spans 16 residues. From germline, CDR1 is SGHTA and CDR2 FQGNSA.

The sample holds one count of this clonotype. At one of its ends the junction is not consistent with the germline gene, which may arise from a read error. This chain joins TRBV19 and TRBJ2-1; D is undetermined. The CDR3 spans 12 residues. From germline, CDR1 is LNHDA and CDR2 SQIVND (reference sequence). The DNA for the CDR3 is TGTGCCAGTAGTACCAACTACAATGAGCAGTTCTTT. Encoded protein: CASSTNYNEQFF.

This clonotype has at least ten counts. J is TRBJ1-1 and V is TRBV13, with D perhaps matching TRBD1 (5 bases). This CDR3 region has 15 residues. Germline lookup yields CDR1 PRHDT and CDR2 FYEKMQ (reference sequence). V was pared by 3 bases and J by 4 bases, with 15 bases between. CDR3 loop: CASSFYRGRSTEAFF. CDR3 DNA: TGTGCCAGCAGCTTTTATCGGGGACGTAGCACTGAAGCTTTCTTT.

V gene TRBV6-2 or TRBV6-3 combines with J gene TRBJ1-4; 11 bases map to TRBD2. The J call may be mistaken, given a closer DNA end match to TRBJ2-2. The V gene's germline CDR1 is MNHEY and CDR2 SVGEGT. This CDR3 is 17 amino acids long. CDR3: CASSYNLAGGNTGELFF. CDR3 coding DNA: TGTGCCAGCAGTTATAACCTAGCGGGAGGGAACACCGGGGAGCTGTTTTTT.

The rearrangement joins TRBV30 to TRBJ2-7; D gene unclear. V was trimmed by 2 bases and J by 8 bases, leaving 13 bases between them. The CDR3 is 12 residues long. Germline V gives CDR1 GTSNPN, CDR2 SVGIG (reference sequence). CDR3 region: CAWSYGEIQQYF. The CDR3 nucleotides are TGTGCCTGGAGTTATGGAGAAATCCAGCAGTACTTC. Combining the CDR3 with reference TRBV30 and TRBJ2-7 gives the whole variable domain SQTIHQWPATLVQPVGSPLSLECTVEGTSNPNLYWYRQAAGRGLQLLFYSVGIGQISSEVPQNLSASRPQDRQFILSSKKLLLSDSGFYLCAWSYGEIQQYFGPGTRLTVT.

This clonotype was seen many times. The rearrangement uses TRBV20-1 and TRBJ2-5, with 15 nucleotides matching TRBD2. The junction had 5 bases not matched to a gene; V was cut back by 6 bases and J by 3 bases. Germline V lookup: CDR1 DFQATT, CDR2 SNEGSKA (reference sequence). This CDR3 region has 15 residues. CDR3 protein: CSAWGLAGGKETQYF. The CDR3 DNA is TGCAGTGCCTGGGGACTAGCGGGGGGTAAAGAGACCCAGTACTTC.

This clonotype was detected a few times. The chain combines TRBV13 with TRBJ2-7, with D tentatively TRBD2 (5 bases). There are 13 residues in the CDR3. V was trimmed by 3 bases and J by 3 bases, leaving 9 bases between them. CDR1 and CDR2 (germline): PRHDT, FYEKMQ (reference sequence). Here the CDR3 DNA reads TGTGCCAGCAGCTTTGGAGGAGGCTACGAGCAGTACTTC. It yields the protein CASSFGGGYEQYF.

This clonotype appeared many times. The rearrangement joins TRBV7-6 to TRBJ1-5; the D is unclear. The germline V gene encodes CDR1 SGHVS and CDR2 FNYEAQ. This CDR3 has 15 amino acids. V gave up 1 base and J gave up 0 bases, with 7 bases separating them. CDR3 in DNA: TGTGCCAGCAGCTTAGGGACCTATAGCAATCAGCCCCAGCATTTT. It is translated as CASSLGTYSNQPQHF.

Concerning this clonotype itself: One end of the junction does not line up with germline, which may come from a read error. The chain joins TRBV5-1 to TRBJ2-6; 10 bases agree with TRBD1. CDR3 length equals 16 residues. Germline-derived CDR1 and CDR2 are SGHRS and YFSETQ. The CDR3 DNA sequence: TGCGCCAGCAGCCCCACGACGGGACAGGGGTCGGTAACTGAAGCTTTC. Translating gives CASSPTTGQGSVTEAF.

The genes are TRBV5-8 and TRBJ2-7, with 11 bases lining up with TRBD2. Germline V CDR1 and CDR2: SGHTS, YDEGEE. The V gene end was trimmed by 4 bases and the J gene end by 4 bases; junction bases not matched to a gene: 19. This CDR3 spans 19 amino acids. CDR3 in amino acids: CASSLQGLAEVRGGYEQYF. As DNA, the CDR3 is TGTGCCAGCAGCCTACAGGGACTAGCGGAGGTCAGGGGGGGTTACGAGCAGTACTTC.

This clonotype was detected ten times or more. The rearrangement uses TRBV12-3 or TRBV12-4 and TRBJ1-2, with D hard to call. The ends were cut back, 2 bases at V and 4 bases at J, with 17 bases in the middle. The CDR3 is 16 amino acids. The CDR3: CASSLMAPTAGYGYTF. The CDR3, as DNA: TGTGCCAGCAGTTTAATGGCACCCACGGCCGGCTATGGCTACACCTTC.

This clonotype was seen at least ten times. The rearrangement links TRBV5-1 to TRBJ2-7; possibly TRBD2 for D (6 bases). Germline CDR1 and CDR2: SGHRS and YFSETQ. CDR3 length: 15 amino acids. Trimming pared 0 bases from V and 0 bases from J, leaving 10 bases between. The CDR3 DNA reads TGCGCCAGCAGCTTGGGAAAGGGACTCTCCTACGAGCAGTACTTC. Its protein product is CASSLGKGLSYEQYF.

V and J are TRBV20-1 and TRBJ2-5; TRBD2 matches at 9 bases. The CDR3 is made up of 14 amino acids. Germline V gene sequence: CDR1 DFQATT, CDR2 SNEGSKA (reference sequence). The V segment lost 1 base and the J segment 5 bases; nucleotides outside the gene matches: 5. The CDR3 here is CSARVAGVVETQYF. The CDR3 DNA reads as TGCAGTGCTAGAGTAGCGGGAGTGGTTGAGACCCAGTACTTC.

This chain links TRBV9 with TRBJ2-7; a weak D match, TRBD2 (5 bases). V was trimmed by 3 bases and J by 4 bases, leaving 20 bases between them. This CDR3 is 16 amino acids long. Germline V gene data show CDR1 as SGDLS and CDR2 as YYNGEE. CDR3: CASSGEAVGPDYEQYF. In DNA form, the CDR3 reads TGTGCCAGCAGCGGAGAAGCGGTAGGGCCGGATTACGAGCAGTACTTC.